Reported below is one T cell receptor (beta chain). The CDR3 has 15 residues. V dropped 3 bases and J dropped 4; count of bases not matched to a gene: 5. CDR1 is MDHEN, CDR2 SYDVKM, per germline. The data were obtained in a study of T cells in localized non-small cell lung cancer. The method was immunoSEQ multiplex PCR; TCRdb's version includes in-frame clones alone and lacks a portion of them. The sample consists of about 46,000 clones, approximately 81% of them appearing once. This clonotype was obtained from a man aged 40-75 years with stage III lung adenocarcinoma. The material sequenced was peripheral blood mononuclear cells, taken before any cancer treatment. The chain recombines TRBV28 with TRBJ1-5; 8 bases are a match to TRBD1. The CDR3 DNA follows: TGTGCCAGCAGTTTCCGGACAGGGAAAAATCAGCCCCAGCATTTT. Translation gives CASSFRTGKNQPQHF.